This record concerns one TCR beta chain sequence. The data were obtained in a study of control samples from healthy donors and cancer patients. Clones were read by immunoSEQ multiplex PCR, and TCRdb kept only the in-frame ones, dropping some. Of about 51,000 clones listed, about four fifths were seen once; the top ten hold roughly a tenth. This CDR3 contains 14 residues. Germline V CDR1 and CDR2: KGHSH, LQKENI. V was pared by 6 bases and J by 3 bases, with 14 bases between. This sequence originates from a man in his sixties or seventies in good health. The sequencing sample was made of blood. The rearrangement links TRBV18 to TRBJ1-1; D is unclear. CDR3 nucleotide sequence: TGTGCCAGCTCCCGGGAGGCCACGGACACTGAAGCTTTCTTT. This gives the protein CASSREATDTEAFF.